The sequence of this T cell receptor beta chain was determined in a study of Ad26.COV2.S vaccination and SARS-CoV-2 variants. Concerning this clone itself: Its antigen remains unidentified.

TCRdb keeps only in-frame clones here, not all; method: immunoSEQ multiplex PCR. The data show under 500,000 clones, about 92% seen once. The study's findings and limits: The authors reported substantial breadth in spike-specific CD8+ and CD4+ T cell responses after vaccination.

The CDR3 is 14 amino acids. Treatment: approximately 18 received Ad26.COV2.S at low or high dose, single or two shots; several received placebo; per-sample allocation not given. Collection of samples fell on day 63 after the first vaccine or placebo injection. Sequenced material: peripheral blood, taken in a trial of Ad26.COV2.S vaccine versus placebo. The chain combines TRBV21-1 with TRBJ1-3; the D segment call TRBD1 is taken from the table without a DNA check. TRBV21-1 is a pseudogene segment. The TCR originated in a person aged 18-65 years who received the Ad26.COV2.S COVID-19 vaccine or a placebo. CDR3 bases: TGTGCCAGCAGCAAGGACAGCTCTGGAAACACCATATATTTT. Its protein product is CASSKDSSGNTIYF.